This is a list of T cell receptor beta chains from one sample in a study of T-cell memory formation after mild COVID-19. TCRdb analysed the 5' RACE reads with MiXCR anew, one entry per CDR3 protein. The sample consists of under 550,000 distinct CDR3 sequences, about 20% of them appearing once. The sequencing sample was made of PBMCs or a T cell subset sorted from them (not recorded which). These receptors all come from an adult woman who had mild COVID-19 (a few samples of this study predate the infection). Cell type and time point are not known. Each CDR3 is given with its conserved first and last residue. A D gene is named only where the DNA matches it firmly. Some rows mark clone size as missing; the rest say once, few, many or name a class of expanded clone.

>-|-|TRBJ2-1|TRBV9
TGTGCCAGCAGCGCCGGAGGCAACTGGGGTTTAAATGAGCAGTTCTTC
CASSAGGNWGLNEQFF
>-|-|TRBJ2-1|TRBV13
TGTGCCAGCAGCTTAGACGCGGGGAAGCTATACAATGAGCAGTTCTTC
CASSLDAGKLYNEQFF
>few|TRBD2|TRBJ2-3|TRBV11-3
TGTGCCAGCAGACTAGCGGGCACCCATACGCAGTATTTT
CASRLAGTHTQYF
>few|-|TRBJ2-2|TRBV12-3/TRBV12-4
TGTGCCAGCAGTTTCCGACGAGTCGGGGAGCTGTTTTTT
CASSFRRVGELFF
>-|-|TRBJ2-2|TRBV6-1
TGTGCCAGCAGTGCTACCACTAACACCGGGGAGCTGTTTTTT
CASSATTNTGELFF
>few|TRBD2|TRBJ2-7|TRBV12-3/TRBV12-4
TGTGCCAGCAGTGCAACCGGGACTAGCTACGAGCAGTACTTC
CASSATGTSYEQYF
>-|-|TRBJ2-2|TRBV7-9
TGTGCCAGCAGCCCCAGCTTCGGTAGCGGAAATACCGGGGAGCTGTTTTTT
CASSPSFGSGNTGELFF
>-|TRBD1|TRBJ2-7|TRBV29-1
TGCAGCGTTGAGGGACAGGGACACTACGAGCAGTACTTC
CSVEGQGHYEQYF
>-|-|TRBJ2-7|TRBV29-1
TGCAGCGTTTTCACCCTGACCTACGAGCAGTACTTC
CSVFTLTYEQYF
>-|-|TRBJ2-5|TRBV12-3/TRBV12-4
TGTGCCAGCACCCTTGGTCGGACTACTGAAGAGACCCAGTACTTC
CASTLGRTTEETQYF
>many|-|TRBJ2-3|TRBV11-2
TGTGCCAGCAGACGGGGGGCTGCAGATACGCAGTATTTT
CASRRGAADTQYF
>few|-|TRBJ2-3|TRBV10-3
TGTGCCATCAGTTCCAGGGGACCGGATCCCATCCTCACAGATACGCAGTATTTT
CAISSRGPDPILTDTQYF
>-|-|TRBJ1-1|TRBV2
TGTGCCAGCAGGAGGGCGGTGAACACTGAAGCTTTCTTT
CASRRAVNTEAFF
>-|-|TRBJ2-6|TRBV30
TGTGCCTGGGAGACTGGGGCCAACGTCCTGACTTTC
CAWETGANVLTF
>few|TRBD1|TRBJ1-1|TRBV25-1
TGTGCCAGCGGGGACAGGGGGGGCACTGAAGCTTTCTTT
CASGDRGGTEAFF
>few|-|TRBJ1-1|TRBV6-6
TGTGCCAGCAGTTATACCAGGGTGGTAAACACTGAAGCTTTCTTT
CASSYTRVVNTEAFF
>-|-|TRBJ2-4|TRBV5-1
TGCGCCAGCAGCTTCAGGGGATTGGACATTCAGTACTTC
CASSFRGLDIQYF
>few|-|TRBJ2-2|TRBV18
TGTGCCAGCTCACCATCCGCAAACCCGAACACCGGGGAGCTGTTTTTT
CASSPSANPNTGELFF
>-|-|TRBJ1-1|TRBV4-1
TGCGCCAGCAGCCAAGAGCCCGGGGGGTTCACTGAAGCTTTCTTT
CASSQEPGGFTEAFF
>-|TRBD2|TRBJ2-5|TRBV7-9
TGTGCCAGCAGACCCGGGACTAGCGGCCAAGAGACCCAGTACTTC
CASRPGTSGQETQYF
>-|-|TRBJ1-4|TRBV7-2
TGTGCCAGCAGCTTAATGCCAGGGGTGGATGAAAAACTGTTTTTT
CASSLMPGVDEKLFF
>few|-|TRBJ2-1|TRBV5-1
TGCGCCAGCAGCCCGGGGGACAGAATATCCTACAATGAGCAGTTCTTC
CASSPGDRISYNEQFF
>few|-|TRBJ1-1|TRBV29-1
TGCAGCGTTGACCCGGGTAGAGCTGAAGCTTTCTTT
CSVDPGRAEAFF
>few|-|TRBJ2-1|TRBV11-2
TGTGCCAGCAGCTTACTGGACAATGAGCAGTTCTTC
CASSLLDNEQFF
>-|TRBD2|TRBJ2-6|TRBV13
TGTGCCAGCAGCTCCCTAGCGGGGGGACTCTCTGGGGCCAACGTCCTGACTTTC
CASSSLAGGLSGANVLTF
>few|TRBD2|TRBJ2-4|TRBV5-5
TGTGCCAGCAGCGCGGGACTAGCGGAGCAAGCGGCCAAAAACATTCAGTACTTC
CASSAGLAEQAAKNIQYF
>once|-|TRBJ1-1|TRBV7-8
TGTGCCAGCAGCTCCCTTCGTGAAGGCCTAGTAGTGAACACTGAAGCTTTCTTT
CASSSLREGLVVNTEAFF
>-|TRBD2|TRBJ2-1|TRBV19
TGTGCCAGCAGTAGTACTAGCGGGATCAGTGAGCAGTTCTTC
CASSSTSGISEQFF
>-|-|TRBJ2-1|TRBV2
TGTGCCTTTCTTGATCCCTACAATGAGCAGTTCTTC
CAFLDPYNEQFF
>many|TRBD2|TRBJ2-3|TRBV11-2
TGTGCCAGCAGCTCCGGGACTAGCTTACGCACAGATACGCAGTATTTT
CASSSGTSLRTDTQYF
>-|TRBD1|TRBJ1-5|TRBV24-1
TGTGCCACCAGTGAATCGGGACAGGGTAATCAGCCCCAGCATTTT
CATSESGQGNQPQHF
>-|TRBD1|TRBJ1-2|TRBV12-3/TRBV12-4
TGTGCCAGCACCCCAGGGGGGTCCGTGGTTGGCTACACCTTC
CASTPGGSVVGYTF
>few|-|TRBJ2-7|TRBV24-1
TGTGCCACCAGTGACGTCGGGGCGCCATCCTACGAGCAGTACTTC
CATSDVGAPSYEQYF
>few|TRBD2|TRBJ2-7|TRBV12-3/TRBV12-4
TGTGCCAGCAGTCACGAGACTAGCGGGAGAATTTACGAGCAGTACTTC
CASSHETSGRIYEQYF
>-|TRBD1|TRBJ1-2|TRBV5-1
TGCGCCAGCAGCTTGGGAGTGGGACAGGGGAGAGGCTACACCTTC
CASSLGVGQGRGYTF
>-|-|TRBJ2-4|TRBV5-1
TGCGCCAGCAGCTTGGAAGGGGGAAGCAAAAACATTCAGTACTTC
CASSLEGGSKNIQYF
>-|TRBD2|TRBJ2-3|TRBV7-8
TGTGCCAGCAGCTTAGGGGGACTAGCGGTAATCACAGATACGCAGTATTTT
CASSLGGLAVITDTQYF
>-|-|TRBJ2-2|TRBV2
TGTGCCAGCGGTTTCGGGCAGGCCGACACCGGGGAGCTGTTTTTT
CASGFGQADTGELFF
>-|TRBD1|TRBJ1-5|TRBV19
TGTGCCACCAACTACGGGACAGATTATCAGCCCCAGCATTTT
CATNYGTDYQPQHF
>-|-|TRBJ2-1|TRBV24-1
TGTGCCACCAGTGGGGCAGGGCGATCCAATGAGCAGTTCTTC
CATSGAGRSNEQFF
>few|-|TRBJ1-1|TRBV12-3/TRBV12-4
TGTGCCAGCAGTTTGGCCAGAGACACTGAAGCTTTCTTT
CASSLARDTEAFF
>-|-|TRBJ2-3|TRBV24-1
TGTGCCACCACCGACTCCGATACGCAGTATTTT
CATTDSDTQYF
>-|-|TRBJ1-5|TRBV4-3
TGCGCCAGCAGCCAAGGGACATCTAGCAATCAGCCCCAGCATTTT
CASSQGTSSNQPQHF
>-|TRBD1|TRBJ2-7|TRBV12-3/TRBV12-4
TGTGCCAGCACCCTGGACAGGAACCTGAATGAGTACTTC
CASTLDRNLNEYF
>-|-|TRBJ2-1|TRBV5-6
TGTGCCAGCAGCTTGTGGTATCTAGCCTCACCCAATGAGCAGTTCTTC
CASSLWYLASPNEQFF
>many|-|TRBJ2-7|TRBV4-1
TGCGCCAGCAGCCCCCGGTTCGAGGGCAGCCTTTTCTCCTACGAGCAGTACTTC
CASSPRFEGSLFSYEQYF
>-|-|TRBJ2-5|TRBV5-1
TGCGCCAGCAGCTGGACTGCAGAAGAGACCCAGTACTTC
CASSWTAEETQYF
>few|TRBD1|TRBJ1-4|TRBV12-3/TRBV12-4
TGTGCCAGCAGCCGAAACAGGGGAAGGGCTAATGAAAAACTGTTTTTT
CASSRNRGRANEKLFF
>few|-|TRBJ2-6|TRBV20-1
TGCAGTGCTAGAGGGGCTGGGGCCAACGTCCTGACTTTC
CSARGAGANVLTF
>few|-|TRBJ1-2|TRBV2
TGTGCCAGCAGTGCGGGACAATGGAGCTATGGCTACACCTTC
CASSAGQWSYGYTF
>few|TRBD2|TRBJ2-3|TRBV6-4
TGTGCCAGCAGTGACGGACTAGCTAGCACAGATACGCAGTATTTT
CASSDGLASTDTQYF
>many|-|TRBJ1-5|TRBV6-2/TRBV6-3
TGTGCCAGCAAGGGATTTGAGGGCAATCAGCCCCAGCATTTT
CASKGFEGNQPQHF
>-|TRBD1|TRBJ1-2|TRBV6-5
TGTGCCAGCGCCAAAGGGGACAGTGGCGGCTACACCTTC
CASAKGDSGGYTF
>-|-|TRBJ2-7|TRBV2
TGTGCCAGCAGTGAAGGGCGGCAGAAACTCTACGAGCAGTACTTC
CASSEGRQKLYEQYF